This T cell receptor (beta chain) was recorded in a study of blood T cells in healthy people across ages (dated by TCRdb to between 2015 and 2017). Turning to the overall study: In model experiments, roughly one uniquely barcoded TCR beta cDNA molecule per two T cells was captured by template switching. The study measured age-related changes in TCR beta repertoire diversity using deep sequencing normalized with unique cDNA molecular identifiers. The donors were split into four age groups: young (average around 17 years), middle-aged (39), aged (62) and long-lived (roughly 80). To avoid experimental bias, donors of different ages were randomly spread across the sequencing lanes. Using the same blood draw, the study looked at two additional independent replicas of 1 million unique cDNA reads for two donors, one aged 18 to 30 and the other aged 80 or older. The paper's findings and limits, for the study overall: Observed TCR beta diversity correlated strongly with the percentage of naive T cells measured by flow cytometry. Bulk unsorted PBMC profiling prevented conclusive comparison of naive and antigen-experienced compartments. The CMV infection status of donors was not known, potentially confounding age-related changes in expanded clonotypes. Compared with the aged group, more naive CD4+ T cells, fewer expanded clones and increased TCR diversity were shown by the long-lived group, suggesting age selection. As age increased, observed TCR beta diversity per million T cells dropped in a roughly linear way, and a significant reduction was already evident by age 40. Estimates of total diversity based on one million sequenced T cells were considered lower bounds and underestimates.

For CDR1 and CDR2, the germline V gene (reference sequence) lists DFQATT and SNEGSKA. The CDR3 contains 17 residues, cysteine and phenylalanine counted. Only CDR3 DNA is held: 51 bases, read in frame from base 1. Trimming costs V 3 bases and J 4 bases, and their ends lie 19 bases apart. Donors were 35 to 40 systemically healthy Caucasian individuals from Russia aged roughly 6 to 90 years. Each donor gave about 11 milliliters of peripheral blood, drawn into EDTA-treated Vacutainer tubes. Ficoll-Paque density-gradient centrifugation was used to isolate PBMCs, with at least 7 million per sample. Trizol reagent was used to extract total RNA from PBMCs, with at least 5 micrograms per sample. The percentages of naive CD45RAhigh/CD27high T cells were determined by flow cytometry on a PBMC aliquot from every donor. The library was obtained by 5' RACE. Sequenced using an Illumina HiSeq 2500. A second PCR of roughly 7 to 11 cycles was run with a J-beta primer mix and a sample-barcoded 5' primer. Each TCR beta cDNA molecule received a unique molecular identifier from a template-switch 5' adaptor carrying 12 random nucleotides. Each sample yielded at least 2.5 million CDR3-containing paired-end reads. First-strand cDNA synthesis was performed from all RNA using the Mint cDNA synthesis kit, with priming by a TRBC-specific oligonucleotide. Following uracil-DNA glycosylase treatment, all cDNA underwent a first 18-cycle PCR with the universal primers M1SS and BC2_uni_R. From the authors' description of their analysis: Each sample was normalized by randomly selecting 1 million high-quality reads, each carrying a distinct molecular identifier. Instead of being binned into consensus sequences, reads with shared molecular identifiers were discarded. MiTCR, with a Q25 quality threshold and the strictest error-elimination algorithm, was used for CDR3 identification, clonotype clustering and error correction. A nonparametric unseen species model using Euler transformation provided a lower-bound estimate of total TCR beta diversity. Starting from the raw public reads, TCRdb applied fastp trimming at Q25, assembled clones with MiXCR and retained in-frame beta chains. One record per CDR3 amino acid sequence lists the most common genes and DNA. Here the V and J calls rest on TCRdb's processing, not on the authors' analysis. The sample has about 1.1 million distinct CDR3 sequences on record, roughly two fifths of them singletons. Clones ranked in the top ten supply roughly 14% of the sample.

This clonotype was picked up a small number of times. Its binding antigen is unknown. The record has no base qualities; no much larger clone is one base away. The clonotype comes from a man between 18 and 29 years old in good health. The sequence links TRBV20-1 to TRBJ1-6, with the D gene not clear enough to name. Sequenced input: blood. The CDR3 region has the sequence CSASPATGGRYNSPLHF. The nucleotides read TGCAGTGCTAGCCCCGCTACGGGCGGGAGGTATAATTCACCCCTCCACTTT.